Shown below are 14 T cell receptor beta chains from a single sample sequenced in a study of T cells in Graves' hyperthyroidism and ophthalmopathy. The TCR beta CDR3 regions underwent amplification using RNA transcripts as the source. During a first-round RT-PCR of the TCR CDR3, the HTBI primer set was used. TCRdb ran MiXCR on the multiplex PCR reads and lists one entry per CDR3 protein. Altogether around 300,000 distinct CDR3 sequences are present, around a quarter being singletons, with the ten largest covering roughly 24%. The sequencing sample was made of blood. These receptors originate from a man aged 40-49 years with Graves' hyperthyroidism that later progressed to Graves' ophthalmopathy.

The rearrangement joins TRBV6-1 to TRBJ2-5; 12 positions match TRBD2. CDR1 MNHNS and CDR2 SASEGT come from the germline V gene. CDR3 length equals 17 residues. Unmatched junction bases numbered 12, after V lost 5 bases and J lost 5 bases. In nucleotides, the CDR3 is TGTGCCAGCAGTCCCTCTAGGCCTAGCGGGGGGGCGGAGACCCAGTACTTC. Encoded protein: CASSPSRPSGGAETQYF.

This clonotype is a singleton in its sample. The genes are TRBV2 and TRBJ1-5, with D maybe TRBD1 (6 bases). Trimming removed 6 bases from V and 4 bases from J, with 13 bases in between. This CDR3 spans 14 amino acids. The germline V gene has CDR1 SNHLY and CDR2 FYNNEI. The CDR3 is CASSLHTGNQPQHF. The CDR3 DNA sequence: TGTGCCAGCAGCCTTCATACAGGGAATCAGCCCCAGCATTTT.

This clonotype was counted many times. The V gene is TRBV19, the J gene TRBJ2-1; unclear D gene. Germline CDR1 and CDR2: LNHDA and SQIVND (reference sequence). CDR3 size: 13 residues. The V end lost 5 bases, the J end lost 3 bases, and 8 bases lay between the germline ends. The CDR3 sequence is CASSLWDYNEQFF. The CDR3 coding sequence is TGTGCCAGTAGTTTGTGGGACTACAATGAGCAGTTCTTC.

The table lists this clonotype with many counts. The CDR3 ends on some other residue instead of the conserved phenylalanine or tryptophan, so this is likely a read error. The chain combines TRBV7-3 with TRBJ1-1, with a weak D call TRBD1 (6 bases). The CDR3 is 13 residues long. Germline values: CDR1 SGHTA, CDR2 FQGTGA. DNA for the CDR3: TGTGCCAGCAGCATAACGACAGGAACTGAAGCTTTCCTT. It is translated as CASSITTGTEAFL.

This clonotype was counted many times. The J gene is TRBJ1-5, the V gene TRBV27, with a tentative D call TRBD1 (5 bases). The CDR3 sequence is 14 residues long. Germline CDR1 and CDR2: MNHEY and SMNVEV (reference sequence). Trimming took off 5 bases at V and 7 bases at J, with 15 bases between the two ends. CDR3 sequence (DNA): TGTGCCAGCAGTCCTCCCGGGGGTCGGCAGCCCCAGCATTTT. The encoded protein is CASSPPGGRQPQHF.

By share of the sample, this clonotype is medium-sized. In DNA form, the CDR3 reads TGTGCCAGCAGCTTCAAGTTCGGTCTAGCGGGAGATATCTTCTACGAGCAGTACTTC. Translated, it gives CASSFKFGLAGDIFYEQYF. This rearrangement joins TRBV7-3 to TRBJ2-7; 10 bases agree with TRBD2. The CDR3 is made up of 19 amino acids. The V and J ends lost 3 bases and 3 bases, in that order; junction bases with no gene match: 17. Per germline, CDR1 SGHTA and CDR2 FQGTGA.

This chain's CDR3 is CASSLGTGSYGYTF. DNA of the CDR3: TGTGCCAGCAGCTTGGGGACAGGGAGCTATGGCTACACCTTC. The chain uses TRBV5-4 and TRBJ1-2; 8 nucleotides line up with TRBD1. V shed 0 bases, J shed 4 bases, and the junction held 2 bases outside the gene matches. The CDR3 is 14 amino acids. CDR1 and CDR2 from the germline V gene are SGHNT and YYREEE (reference sequence).

This clonotype was found many times. The chain joins TRBV6-1 to TRBJ2-5; 7 bases map to TRBD2. After removal of 6 bases from V and 5 bases from J, the junction contained 0 bases not matched to a gene. The CDR3 totals 11 residues. CDR1 MNHNS and CDR2 SASEGT come from the germline V gene. CDR3 nucleotides: TGTGCCAGCAGGGGGGGGGAGACCCAGTACTTC. Translated, it gives CASRGGETQYF.

There are many counts of this clonotype. This chain uses TRBV12-3 or TRBV12-4 with TRBJ2-4, with TRBD1 identical over 7 bases. The CDR3 loop spans 13 amino acids. The V and J ends lost 10 bases and 5 bases, in that order; junction bases with no gene match: 8. The CDR3 coding sequence is TGTGCCAAGGCAGGGGGAAGGGAAAACATTCAGTACTTC. Its protein is CAKAGGRENIQYF.

The chain has TRBV6-1 and TRBJ1-5; TRBD1 is a possible D gene (6 bases). The germline V gene encodes CDR1 MNHNS and CDR2 SASEGT. Trimming left V 2 bases short and J 3 bases short, with 17 bases between. The CDR3 consists of 17 residues. In nucleotides, the CDR3 is TGTGCCAGCAGTGAATACACGGGACATGTGGACAATCAGCCCCAGCATTTT. Translated: CASSEYTGHVDNQPQHF.

This clonotype has ten or more counts. V usage is TRBV5-1 and J usage is TRBJ1-2; weak D call: TRBD1 (6 bases). CDR1 and CDR2 (germline): SGHRS, YFSETQ. Trimming shortened V by 4 bases and J by 6 bases, and 16 bases separated the two germline ends. The CDR3 loop spans 14 amino acids. The CDR3 bases are TGCGCCAGCAGCGCGTGGGGGGCCAGGGATGGCTACACCTTC. This translates into CASSAWGARDGYTF.

The table lists this clonotype with many counts. The chain links TRBV28 to TRBJ1-2; 9 bases are a match to TRBD1. V trimming: 5 bases; J trimming: 8 bases; junction bases outside the gene matches: 12. There are 15 residues in the CDR3. Germline loops: CDR1 MDHEN, CDR2 SYDVKM. The CDR3 protein is CASSLPPGQGFGYTF. Here the CDR3 DNA reads TGTGCCAGCAGTCTTCCTCCGGGACAGGGTTTCGGCTACACCTTC.

In its sample, this clonotype was seen many times. The chain is built from TRBV6-5 and TRBJ2-5; D gene uncertain. CDR3 length equals 14 residues. V dropped 2 bases and J dropped 2 bases, with 9 bases sitting between them. The germline CDR1 and CDR2 sequences are MNHEY and SVGAGI. The CDR3 loop is CASSYVGPQETQYF. The CDR3 nucleotides are TGTGCCAGCAGTTACGTAGGGCCACAAGAGACCCAGTACTTC.

This sequence joins TRBV27 and TRBJ2-5; D uncertain. The ends were cut back, 3 bases at V and 0 bases at J, with 17 bases in the middle. This CDR3 region has 17 residues. From germline, CDR1 is MNHEY and CDR2 SMNVEV (reference sequence). Written as DNA, the CDR3 is TGTGCCAGCAGTTTTAGGGCAGGCCAGACGTACCAAGAGACCCAGTACTTC. Protein product: CASSFRAGQTYQETQYF.